Following are 13 T cell receptor beta chains from one sample sequenced in a study of CD8 T cells in Susac syndrome. Random hexamers served to reverse transcribe about 0.5 to 1 ug RNA. TCRdb reprocessed the immunoSEQ multiplex PCR reads via MiXCR and lists one record per CDR3 protein. The sample carries about 90,000 distinct CDR3 sequences, roughly 91% recorded once. What was sequenced was CD8+ T cells from PBMCs. All receptors come from a human donor in good health.

The sample holds one count of this clonotype. V and J are TRBV5-6 and TRBJ2-1; 12 positions agree with TRBD1. Germline V gives CDR1 SGHDT, CDR2 YYEEEE. V lost 7 bases to trimming and J lost 8 bases; unmatched junction nucleotides: 4. The CDR3 contains 13 residues. This CDR3 is CASEGQGAYEQFF. The CDR3, as DNA: TGTGCCAGCGAGGGACAGGGGGCCTATGAGCAGTTCTTC.

V gene TRBV28 combines with J gene TRBJ1-1; 7 bases fit TRBD1. There are 14 residues in the CDR3. V lost 2 bases, J lost 4 bases, and 4 bases stayed unmatched. The germline CDR1 and CDR2 sequences are MDHEN and SYDVKM. CDR3 in amino acids: CASSLRRGGTEAFF. The CDR3, as DNA: TGTGCCAGCAGTTTACGCAGGGGGGGCACTGAAGCTTTCTTT. The full variable domain, rest sourced from reference TRBV28 and TRBJ1-1, is DVKVTQSSRYLVKRTGEKVFLECVQDMDHENMFWYRQDPGLGLRLIYFSYDVKMKEKGDIPEGYSVSREKKERFSLILESASTNQTSMYLCASSLRRGGTEAFFGQGTRLTVV.

This rearrangement joins TRBV20-1 to TRBJ2-7, with 10 bases fitting TRBD1. The CDR3 covers 13 residues. With V trimmed by 6 bases and J by 1 base, 3 bases remained unmatched. Germline V gene sequence: CDR1 DFQATT, CDR2 SNEGSKA (reference sequence). For the CDR3, the DNA is TGCAGTGCCGGGACAGGGGAATCCTACGAGCAGTACTTC. Protein: CSAGTGESYEQYF.

J is TRBJ2-5 and V is TRBV5-1; 9 positions agree with TRBD2. J gave up 2 bases and V 4 bases, and 12 bases lay outside the gene matches. Germline CDR1 is SGHRS and CDR2 is YFSETQ. This CDR3 is built from 17 residues. The CDR3 region is CASSQFSTSGLQETQYF. In DNA, the CDR3 is TGCGCCAGCAGCCAATTCTCGACTAGCGGATTACAAGAGACCCAGTACTTC.

The chain links TRBV13 to TRBJ2-7; 9 bases fit TRBD1. This CDR3 comprises 16 residues. CDR1 and CDR2 from the germline V gene are PRHDT and FYEKMQ (reference sequence). Trimming took 2 bases from V and 4 from J; bases not matched to a gene: 9. CDR3 protein: CASSLSTGTGIYEQYF. As DNA, the CDR3 is TGTGCCAGCAGCTTATCCACCGGGACAGGGATTTACGAGCAGTACTTC. Using reference TRBV13 and TRBJ2-7 for the parts outside the CDR3, the full variable domain is AAGVIQSPRHLIKEKRETATLKCYPIPRHDTVYWYQQGPGQDPQFLISFYEKMQSDKGSIPDRFSAQQFSDYHSELNMSSLELGDSALYFCASSLSTGTGIYEQYFGPGTRLTVT.

The chain joins TRBV3-1 to TRBJ2-1; D remains unclear. V was clipped by 0 bases and J by 9 bases, with 9 bases between them. Germline assignment: CDR1 LGHDT and CDR2 YNNKEL (reference sequence). This CDR3 region has 13 residues. The CDR3 nucleotides read TGTGCCAGCAGCCAAGAGCAGTTTTCTGAGCAGTTCTTC. Residues: CASSQEQFSEQFF.

The chain couples TRBV6-5 to TRBJ1-1; D ambiguous. The CDR3 has 13 residues. Germline-derived CDR1 and CDR2 are MNHEY and SVGAGI. V was clipped by 2 bases and J by 2 bases, with 6 bases between them. CDR3 protein: CASSYPGNTEAFF. The CDR3, as DNA: TGTGCCAGCAGTTACCCGGGTAACACTGAAGCTTTCTTT.

The rearrangement links TRBV28 to TRBJ1-1, with D hard to call. This CDR3 is 14 amino acids long. V lost 3 bases and J lost 0, with 8 bases in between. Germline V gene data show CDR1 as MDHEN and CDR2 as SYDVKM. The CDR3 region is CASSFARLNTEAFF. The CDR3 DNA is TGTGCCAGCAGTTTCGCACGGTTGAACACTGAAGCTTTCTTT. The full variable domain, its missing parts supplied by reference TRBV28 and TRBJ1-1, is DVKVTQSSRYLVKRTGEKVFLECVQDMDHENMFWYRQDPGLGLRLIYFSYDVKMKEKGDIPEGYSVSREKKERFSLILESASTNQTSMYLCASSFARLNTEAFFGQGTRLTVV.

This chain uses TRBV11-2 with TRBJ2-4, with 10 bases identical to TRBD1. The CDR3 spans 20 residues. Trimming at V came to 2 bases and at J to 0 bases, leaving 13 bases not matched to a gene. Germline V lookup: CDR1 SGHAT, CDR2 FQNNGV. Here the CDR3 DNA reads TGTGCCAGCAGCTTAACTGCGGACAGGGGGTTAGGGTTAGCCAAAAACATTCAGTACTTC. Translating it yields CASSLTADRGLGLAKNIQYF.

This chain joins TRBV9 and TRBJ1-2; D gene ambiguous. The CDR3 has 13 residues. Trimming pared 3 bases from V and 7 bases from J, leaving 13 bases between. The germline gives CDR1 SGDLS, CDR2 YYNGEE. CDR3 sequence: CASSDFLGSGYTF. CDR3 bases: TGTGCCAGCAGCGACTTCCTAGGGAGTGGCTACACCTTC.

The V and J genes are TRBV6-5 and TRBJ1-1; D gene uncertain. The CDR3 runs 13 residues. In germline, CDR1 is MNHEY, CDR2 SVGAGI. V gave up 9 bases and J gave up 1 base, with 12 bases separating them. The CDR3 DNA follows: TGTGCCAGTTTACCCTGGGGGAACACTGAAGCTTTCTTT. Its translation: CASLPWGNTEAFF.

The table lists this clonotype with a count of one. The rearrangement joins TRBV20-1 to TRBJ1-1; TRBD1 might be the D (5 bases). Trimming shortened V by 0 bases and J by 7 bases, and 9 bases separated the two germline ends. Germline CDR1 reads DFQATT; CDR2 reads SNEGSKA (reference sequence). The CDR3 is made up of 12 amino acids. The CDR3 nucleotides read TGCAGTGCTAGAGAACGAAGGGGTGAAGCTTTCTTT. This encodes CSARERRGEAFF.

The chain couples TRBV13 to TRBJ1-1; 7 bases map to TRBD1. The V and J ends lost 5 bases and 3 bases, in that order; junction bases with no gene match: 6. The CDR3 extends over 14 amino acids. Germline V gene sequence: CDR1 PRHDT, CDR2 FYEKMQ (reference sequence). CDR3 DNA: TGTGCCAGCAGCCCGGGACAGAGAGACACTGAAGCTTTCTTT. It is translated as CASSPGQRDTEAFF.